The 3 T cell receptor beta chains in this list originate from one sample, sequenced in a study of PD-L1 blockade in urothelial cancer. Sample time point: pretreatment peripheral blood. Method: immunoSEQ multiplex PCR; TCRdb's copy keeps in-frame clones and lacks some. The profile shows 100,000 to 150,000 clones, 70% to 85% of them singletons. Sequencing was performed on PBMCs, taken around atezolizumab (anti-PD-L1) treatment. These receptors came from a man aged 50 or older with urothelial cancer.

This chain links TRBV27 with TRBJ2-1, with D maybe TRBD2 (6 bases). The CDR3 spans 17 residues. Germline V lookup: CDR1 MNHEY, CDR2 SMNVEV (reference sequence). Between the trimmed V and J ends, which lost 0 bases and 0 bases, there was a span of 12 bases. The CDR3 here is CASSLSGWRASYNEQFF. The DNA for the CDR3 is TGTGCCAGCAGTTTATCCGGGTGGAGGGCCTCCTACAATGAGCAGTTCTTC.

A note on this clone: The same CDR3 also results from other DNA sequences found in this sample. The J gene is TRBJ2-3, the V gene TRBV30; D is perhaps TRBD2 (5 bases). The V end was cut by 0 bases, the J end by 4 bases, with 11 bases between. The germline gives CDR1 GTSNPN, CDR2 SVGIG (reference sequence). The CDR3 spans 14 residues. CDR3 bases: TGTGCCTGGAGTGTCGGTGGGAGCGCAGATACGCAGTATTTT. Protein: CAWSVGGSADTQYF. Using reference TRBV30 and TRBJ2-3 for the parts outside the CDR3, the full variable domain is SQTIHQWPATLVQPVGSPLSLECTVEGTSNPNLYWYRQAAGRGLQLLFYSVGIGQISSEVPQNLSASRPQDRQFILSSKKLLLSDSGFYLCAWSVGGSADTQYFGPGTRLTVL.

The rearrangement joins TRBV18 to TRBJ2-1, with D maybe TRBD1 (6 bases). The CDR3 runs to 15 residues. Looked up from germline, CDR1 is KGHSH and CDR2 is LQKENI. Trimming cost V 6 bases and J 8 bases, with 20 bases left between them. CDR3 protein: CASSHPGQTVHEQFF. In DNA form, the CDR3 reads TGTGCCAGCTCGCACCCTGGACAGACGGTCCATGAGCAGTTCTTC.